The sequence of this TCR beta chain was determined in a study of T-cell memory formation after mild COVID-19. About the study: The study found TCR clusters largely donor specific. Study-wide results and limits: CD4+ clones that contracted lay mainly in CM and EM; CD8+ ones lay in EMRA. Pre-infection memory already had some responding clones, implying cross-reactive memory joined.

This clonotype was counted ten times or more. Its antigen is undetermined. The CDR3 has 16 residues. V was clipped by 6 bases and J by 3 bases; unmatched bases: 3. It was 5'RACE with constant-segment primers that produced the TCR alpha and TCR beta cDNA libraries, which carried sample barcodes and UMIs. TCRdb fed the 5' RACE reads into MiXCR, producing one record per CDR3 protein. The data contain about 470,000 distinct CDR3 sequences, about 23% of them seen just once; the ten biggest clones take up under 15%. This receptor was identified in an adult woman who had mild COVID-19 (a few samples of this study predate the infection). Cell type and time point are not known. This chain connects TRBV12-3 or TRBV12-4 to TRBJ2-3; TRBD2 agrees at 16 bases. Sequencing input: PBMCs or a T cell subset sorted from them (not recorded which). DNA for the CDR3: TGTGCCAGCAGCCCGGGACTAGCGGGAGGGACAGATACGCAGTATTTT. Translated: CASSPGLAGGTDTQYF.